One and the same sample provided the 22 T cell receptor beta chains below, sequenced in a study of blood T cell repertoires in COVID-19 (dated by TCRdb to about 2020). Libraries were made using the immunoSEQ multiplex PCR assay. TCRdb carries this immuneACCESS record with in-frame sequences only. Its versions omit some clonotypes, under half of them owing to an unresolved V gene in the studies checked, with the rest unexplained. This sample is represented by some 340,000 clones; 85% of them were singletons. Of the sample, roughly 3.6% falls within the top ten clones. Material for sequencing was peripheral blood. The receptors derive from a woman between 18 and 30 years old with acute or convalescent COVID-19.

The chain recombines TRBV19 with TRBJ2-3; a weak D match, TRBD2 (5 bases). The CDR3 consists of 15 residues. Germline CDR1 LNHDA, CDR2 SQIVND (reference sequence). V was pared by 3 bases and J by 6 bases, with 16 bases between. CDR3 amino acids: CASSIWQSRGDTQYF. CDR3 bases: TGTGCCAGTAGTATCTGGCAGTCACGCGGGGATACGCAGTATTTT.

The CDR3 coding sequence is TGTGCCAGCAGCTCTCGAGGGAGGGAAGATAACACAGATACGCAGTATTTT. This sequence encodes CASSSRGREDNTDTQYF. V and J are TRBV7-9 and TRBJ2-3, with 7 positions matching TRBD2. Germline V gene sequence: CDR1 SEHNR, CDR2 FQNEAQ (reference sequence). V trimming: 4 bases; J trimming: 2 bases; junction bases outside the gene matches: 12. This CDR3 comprises 17 residues.

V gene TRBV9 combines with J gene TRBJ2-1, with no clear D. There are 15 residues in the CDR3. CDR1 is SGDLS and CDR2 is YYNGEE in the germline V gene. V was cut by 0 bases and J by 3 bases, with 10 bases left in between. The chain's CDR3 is CASSVAGGGYNEQFF. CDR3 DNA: TGTGCCAGCAGCGTAGCTGGCGGCGGCTACAATGAGCAGTTCTTC. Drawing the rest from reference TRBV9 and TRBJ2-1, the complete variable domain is DSGVTQTPKHLITATGQRVTLRCSPRSGDLSVYWYQQSLDQGLQFLIQYYNGEERAKGNILERFSAQQFPDLHSELNLSSLELGDSALYFCASSVAGGGYNEQFFGPGTRLTVL.

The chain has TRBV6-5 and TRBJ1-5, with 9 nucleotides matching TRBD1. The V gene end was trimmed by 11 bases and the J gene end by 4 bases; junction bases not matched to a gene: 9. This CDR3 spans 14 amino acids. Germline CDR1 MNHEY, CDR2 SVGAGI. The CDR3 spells CAVGQGNDNQPQHF. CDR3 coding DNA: TGTGCCGTCGGACAGGGGAACGATAATCAGCCCCAGCATTTT.

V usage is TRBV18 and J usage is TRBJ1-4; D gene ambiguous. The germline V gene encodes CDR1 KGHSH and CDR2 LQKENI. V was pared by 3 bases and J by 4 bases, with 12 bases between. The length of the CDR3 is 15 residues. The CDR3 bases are TGTGCCAGCTCACCGTTGGGCCAGTTTAATGAAAAACTGTTTTTT. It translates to CASSPLGQFNEKLFF.

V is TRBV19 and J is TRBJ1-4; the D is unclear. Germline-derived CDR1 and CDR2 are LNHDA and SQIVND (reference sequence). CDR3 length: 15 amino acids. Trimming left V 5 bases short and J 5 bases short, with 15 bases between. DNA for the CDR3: TGTGCCAGTAGTGTCCGCGGGTCCGGGAATGAAAAACTGTTTTTT. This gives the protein CASSVRGSGNEKLFF.

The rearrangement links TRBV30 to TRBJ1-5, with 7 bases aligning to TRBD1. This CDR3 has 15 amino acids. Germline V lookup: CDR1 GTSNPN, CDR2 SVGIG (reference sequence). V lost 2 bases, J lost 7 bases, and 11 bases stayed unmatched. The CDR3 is CAWSRQGGVRQPQHF. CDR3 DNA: TGTGCCTGGAGTCGACAGGGCGGGGTACGGCAGCCCCAGCATTTT.

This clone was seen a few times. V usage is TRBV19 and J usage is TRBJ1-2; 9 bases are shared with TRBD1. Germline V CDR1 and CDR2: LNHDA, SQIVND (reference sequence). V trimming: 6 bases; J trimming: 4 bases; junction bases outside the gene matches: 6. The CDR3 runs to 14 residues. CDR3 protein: CASSDRGAGYGYTF. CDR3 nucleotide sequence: TGTGCCAGTAGCGACAGGGGGGCTGGCTATGGCTACACCTTC.

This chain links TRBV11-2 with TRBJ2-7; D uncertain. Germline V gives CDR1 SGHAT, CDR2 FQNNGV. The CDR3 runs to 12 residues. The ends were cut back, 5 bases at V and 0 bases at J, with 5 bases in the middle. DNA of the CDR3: TGTGCCAGCAGCCTCCCCTCCTACGAGCAGTACTTC. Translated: CASSLPSYEQYF.

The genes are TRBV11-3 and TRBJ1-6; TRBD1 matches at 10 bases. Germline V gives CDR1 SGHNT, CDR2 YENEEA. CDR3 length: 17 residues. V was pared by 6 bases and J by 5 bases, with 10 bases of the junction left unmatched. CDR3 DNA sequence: TGTGCCAGCAGTTCCGGGACAGGGGACCTAAATAATTCACCCCTCCACTTT. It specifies CASSSGTGDLNNSPLHF.

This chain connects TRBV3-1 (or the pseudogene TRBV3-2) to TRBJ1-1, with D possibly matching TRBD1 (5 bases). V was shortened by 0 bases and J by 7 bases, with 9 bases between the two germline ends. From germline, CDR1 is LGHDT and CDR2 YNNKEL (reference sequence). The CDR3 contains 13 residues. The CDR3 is CASSQEGAVEAFF. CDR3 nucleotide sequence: TGTGCCAGCAGCCAAGAAGGGGCCGTTGAAGCTTTCTTT.

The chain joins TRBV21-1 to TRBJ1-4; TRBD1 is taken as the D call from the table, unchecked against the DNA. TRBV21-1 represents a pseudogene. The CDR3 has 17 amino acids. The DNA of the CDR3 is TGTGCCAGCAGCAAATCGGATTCAGGGATCTCTAATGAAAAACTGTTTTTT. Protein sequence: CASSKSDSGISNEKLFF.

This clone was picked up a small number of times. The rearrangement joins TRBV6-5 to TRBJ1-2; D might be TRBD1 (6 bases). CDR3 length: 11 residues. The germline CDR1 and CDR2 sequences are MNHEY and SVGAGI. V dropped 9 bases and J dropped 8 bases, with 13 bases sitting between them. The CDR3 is CASDQGIGYTF. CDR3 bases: TGTGCCAGTGATCAGGGGATAGGCTACACCTTC.

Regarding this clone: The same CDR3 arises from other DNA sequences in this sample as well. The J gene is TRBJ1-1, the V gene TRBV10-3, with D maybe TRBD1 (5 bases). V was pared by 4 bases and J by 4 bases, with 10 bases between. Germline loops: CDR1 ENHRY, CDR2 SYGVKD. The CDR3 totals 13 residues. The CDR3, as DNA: TGTGCCATCAGTGTTACCGGGGGCACTGAAGCTTTCTTT. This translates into CAISVTGGTEAFF.

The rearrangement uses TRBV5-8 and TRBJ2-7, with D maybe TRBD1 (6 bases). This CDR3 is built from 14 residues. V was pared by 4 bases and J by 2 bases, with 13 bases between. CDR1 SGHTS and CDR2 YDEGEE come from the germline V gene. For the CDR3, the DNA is TGTGCCAGCAGCCGGCATGGGGGCGCCTACGAGCAGTACTTC. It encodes CASSRHGGAYEQYF.

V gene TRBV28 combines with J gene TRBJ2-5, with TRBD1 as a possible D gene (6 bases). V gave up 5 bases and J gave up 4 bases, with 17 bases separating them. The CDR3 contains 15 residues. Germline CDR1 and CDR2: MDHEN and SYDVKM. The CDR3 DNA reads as TGTGCCAGCAGTACCGTGGGGGCTACTACAGAGACCCAGTACTTC. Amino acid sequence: CASSTVGATTETQYF.

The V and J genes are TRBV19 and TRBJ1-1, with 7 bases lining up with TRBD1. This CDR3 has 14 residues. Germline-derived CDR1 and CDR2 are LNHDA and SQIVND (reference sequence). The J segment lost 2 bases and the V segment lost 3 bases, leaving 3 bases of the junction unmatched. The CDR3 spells CASSIQGENTEAFF. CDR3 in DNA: TGTGCCAGTAGTATTCAGGGGGAAAACACTGAAGCTTTCTTT. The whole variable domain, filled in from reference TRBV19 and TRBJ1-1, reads DGGITQSPKYLFRKEGQNVTLSCEQNLNHDAMYWYRQDPGQGLRLIYYSQIVNDFQKGDIAEGYSVSREKKESFPLTVTSAQKNPTAFYLCASSIQGENTEAFFGQGTRLTVV.

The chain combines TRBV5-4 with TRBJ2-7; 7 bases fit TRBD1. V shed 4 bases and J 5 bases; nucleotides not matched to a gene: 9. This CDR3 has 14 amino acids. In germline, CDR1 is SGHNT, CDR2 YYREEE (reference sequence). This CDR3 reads CASSLWDRVDEQYF. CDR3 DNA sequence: TGTGCCAGCAGCCTATGGGACAGAGTAGACGAGCAGTACTTC.

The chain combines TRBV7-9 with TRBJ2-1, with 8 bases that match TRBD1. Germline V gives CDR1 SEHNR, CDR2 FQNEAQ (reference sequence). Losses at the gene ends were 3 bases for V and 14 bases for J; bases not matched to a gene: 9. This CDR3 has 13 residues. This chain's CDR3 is CASSLISPGQEFF. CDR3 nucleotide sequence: TGTGCCAGCAGCTTGATTTCGCCGGGACAGGAGTTCTTC.

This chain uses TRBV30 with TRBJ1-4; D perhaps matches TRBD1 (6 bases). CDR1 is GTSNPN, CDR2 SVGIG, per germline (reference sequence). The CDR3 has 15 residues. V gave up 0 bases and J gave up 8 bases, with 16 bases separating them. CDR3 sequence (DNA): TGTGCCTGGAGTGTACTGGGGGCCACGGGGGAAAAACTGTTTTTT. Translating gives CAWSVLGATGEKLFF.

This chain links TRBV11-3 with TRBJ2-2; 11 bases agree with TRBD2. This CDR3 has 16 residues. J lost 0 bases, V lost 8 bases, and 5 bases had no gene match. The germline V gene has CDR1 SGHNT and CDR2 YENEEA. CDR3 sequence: CASSSGRNANTGELFF. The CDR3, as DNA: TGTGCCAGCTCTAGCGGGAGGAACGCGAACACCGGGGAGCTGTTTTTT.

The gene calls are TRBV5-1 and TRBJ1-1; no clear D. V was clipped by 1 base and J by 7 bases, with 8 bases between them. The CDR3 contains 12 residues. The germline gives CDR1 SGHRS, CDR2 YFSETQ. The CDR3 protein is CASSLTGIEAFF. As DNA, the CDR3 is TGCGCCAGCAGCTTGACGGGGATTGAAGCTTTCTTT.